The clone carrying this TCR beta chain was picked up many times. Uncontrolled infection, other autoimmune disease, pregnancy or lactation excluded patients. PBMCs were collected from a roughly 10 ml volume of fresh peripheral blood. This entry is derived from a study of T cells in Graves' hyperthyroidism and ophthalmopathy. Amplified regions were TCR beta CDR3 sequences from RNA transcripts. RT-PCR in the first round (using the HTBI primer set) targeted the TCR CDR3. MiXCR, applied by TCRdb to the multiplex PCR reads, yields one record per CDR3 protein. The top ten hold roughly 10% of the sample, which has approximately 740,000 distinct CDR3 sequences, roughly 15% seen once. CDR1 and CDR2 (germline): KGHSH, LQKENI. Trimming removed 2 bases from V and 3 bases from J, with 7 bases in between. The CDR3 is made up of 13 amino acids.

This chain joins TRBV18 and TRBJ2-5; no firm D call. The origin of this receptor is a woman between 18 and 29 years old with Graves' hyperthyroidism. Input material: blood. CDR3 DNA: TGTGCCAGCTCACCAACACTGGAAGAGACCCAGTACTTC. Encoded protein: CASSPTLEETQYF.